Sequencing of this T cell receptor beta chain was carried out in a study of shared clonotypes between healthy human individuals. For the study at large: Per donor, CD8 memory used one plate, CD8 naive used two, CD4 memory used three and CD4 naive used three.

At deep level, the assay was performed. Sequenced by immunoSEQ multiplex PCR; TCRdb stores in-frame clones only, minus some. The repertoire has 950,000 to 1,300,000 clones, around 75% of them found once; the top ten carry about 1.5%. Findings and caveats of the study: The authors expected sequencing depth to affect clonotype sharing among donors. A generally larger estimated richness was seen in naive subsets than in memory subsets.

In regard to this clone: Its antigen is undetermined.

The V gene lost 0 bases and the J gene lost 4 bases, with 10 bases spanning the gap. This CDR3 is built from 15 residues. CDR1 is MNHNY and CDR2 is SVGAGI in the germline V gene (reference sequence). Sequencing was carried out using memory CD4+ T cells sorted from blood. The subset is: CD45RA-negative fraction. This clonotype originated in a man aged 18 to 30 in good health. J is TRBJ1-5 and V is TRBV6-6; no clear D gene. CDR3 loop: CASSYSSVANQPQHF. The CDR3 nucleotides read TGTGCCAGCAGTTACTCGTCGGTAGCAAATCAGCCCCAGCATTTT.